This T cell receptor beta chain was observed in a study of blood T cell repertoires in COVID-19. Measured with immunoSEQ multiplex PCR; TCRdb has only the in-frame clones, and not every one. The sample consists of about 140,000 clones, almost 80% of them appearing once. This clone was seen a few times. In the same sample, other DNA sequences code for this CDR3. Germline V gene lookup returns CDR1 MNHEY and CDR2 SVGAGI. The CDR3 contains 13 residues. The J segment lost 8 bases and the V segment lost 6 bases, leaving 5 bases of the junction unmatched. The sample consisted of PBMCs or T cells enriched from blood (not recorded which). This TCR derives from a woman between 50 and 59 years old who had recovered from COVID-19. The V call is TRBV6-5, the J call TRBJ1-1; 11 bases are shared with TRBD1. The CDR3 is CASRGQGVGEAFF. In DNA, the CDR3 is TGTGCCAGCAGGGGACAGGGGGTGGGAGAAGCTTTCTTT.